These 22 T cell receptor beta chains share one sample of origin, sequenced in a study of response to subunit inactivated influenza vaccine. TCRdb reprocessed the RT-PCR reads via MiXCR and lists one record per CDR3 protein. The sample consists of hundreds of thousands of distinct CDR3 sequences, about 25% of them appearing once. Sequencing was performed on CD4+ T cells sorted from PBMCs, taken 5 days after vaccination. These TCRs come from a man aged 50-60 years who received an inactivated influenza vaccine.

The chain recombines TRBV12-3 or TRBV12-4 with TRBJ2-7, with D tentatively TRBD1 (6 bases). The CDR3 has 14 residues. The V and J ends lost 5 bases and 0 bases respectively, with 11 bases between them. CDR3 residues: CASSIQGSSYEQYF. The CDR3 nucleotides read TGTGCCAGCAGTATACAGGGCAGCTCCTACGAGCAGTACTTC.

The chain links TRBV3-1 to TRBJ2-7; the D gene is possibly TRBD2 (5 bases). Trimming left V 1 base short and J 7 bases short, with 8 bases between. From germline, CDR1 is LGHDT and CDR2 YNNKEL (reference sequence). This CDR3 is built from 12 residues. The CDR3 sequence is CASSQVRGEQYF. The CDR3 coding sequence is TGTGCCAGCAGCCAAGTTAGAGGGGAGCAGTACTTC.

This rearrangement joins TRBV10-3 to TRBJ2-2, with TRBD1 as a possible D gene (5 bases). Germline values: CDR1 ENHRY, CDR2 SYGVKD. The ends were cut back, 10 bases at V and 3 bases at J, with 12 bases in the middle. The CDR3 runs 13 residues. CDR3 DNA: TGTGCCACAAGGGGTCCTTACACCGGGGAGCTGTTTTTT. Amino acid sequence: CATRGPYTGELFF.

This clonotype was picked up a small number of times. At one of its ends the junction is not consistent with the germline gene, which may arise from a read error. The J gene is TRBJ2-7, the V gene TRBV7-7; tentatively, D is TRBD1 (5 bases). Germline V CDR1 and CDR2: SSHAT, FNYEAQ (reference sequence). CDR3 length: 16 amino acids. CDR3 in amino acids: CASSLGVGRDSYEQYF. The CDR3 DNA reads TGTGCTAGCAGCTTAGGCGTCGGCAGGGACTCCTACGAGCAGTACTTC.

The sample holds many counts of this clonotype. The J gene is TRBJ1-1, the V gene TRBV5-1; D gene unclear. This CDR3 is 11 amino acids long. CDR1 SGHRS and CDR2 YFSETQ come from the germline V gene. V shed 5 bases and J shed 3 bases, with 5 bases lying between them. The CDR3: CASRSDTEAFF. The CDR3 nucleotides read TGCGCCAGCAGATCAGACACTGAAGCTTTCTTT.

This clonotype was seen more than once but under ten times. The chain has TRBV7-2 and TRBJ2-3; D unclear. CDR3 length: 16 amino acids. V lost 6 bases and J lost 0, with 16 bases in between. Germline values: CDR1 SGHTA, CDR2 FQGNSA. Here the CDR3 DNA reads TGTGCCAGCAGGCGAGTCGGCTTTTCTAGCACAGATACGCAGTATTTT. It translates to CASRRVGFSSTDTQYF.

This sequence joins TRBV6-2 or TRBV6-3 and TRBJ2-7; TRBD1 matches 9 bases. Germline V CDR1 and CDR2: MNHEY, SVGEGT. There are 19 residues in the CDR3. After removal of 6 bases from V and 3 bases from J, the junction contained 21 bases not matched to a gene. The CDR3 nucleotides are TGTGCCAGCAGACGCGACATTTTCTGGAGACAGGGGGTCAACTACGAGCAGTACTTC. Protein sequence: CASRRDIFWRQGVNYEQYF.

The genes are TRBV24-1 and TRBJ1-5; 8 bases are shared with TRBD1. CDR1 is KGHDR and CDR2 is SFDVKD in the germline V gene. The trim removed 10 bases at V and 9 bases at J, leaving 10 bases unmatched. The CDR3 contains 13 residues. CDR3 DNA: TGTGCCACTCAGGGGGCTCTAGCCGCGCCCCAGCATTTT. It specifies CATQGALAAPQHF.

The chain recombines TRBV7-2 with TRBJ2-1, with 12 bases matching TRBD2. V trimming: 4 bases; J trimming: 6 bases; junction bases outside the gene matches: 4. The germline gives CDR1 SGHTA, CDR2 FQGNSA. The CDR3 is made up of 15 amino acids. The CDR3 is CASSSPTSGSNEQFF. Written as DNA, the CDR3 is TGTGCCAGCAGCTCTCCGACTAGCGGGAGCAATGAGCAGTTCTTC.

This clonotype occurred a few times. The chain employs TRBV10-3 and TRBJ1-1; D remains unclear. Trimming took off 0 bases at V and 9 bases at J, with 8 bases between the two ends. Germline loops: CDR1 ENHRY, CDR2 SYGVKD. This CDR3 is built from 12 residues. CDR3 nucleotide sequence: TGTGCCATCAGTGAGTCGGCGGAACAAGCTTTCTTT. Encoded protein: CAISESAEQAFF.

This sequence joins TRBV5-6 and TRBJ2-1; a possible D gene is TRBD2 (5 bases). V was cut by 1 base and J by 3 bases, with 14 bases left in between. CDR1 is SGHDT, CDR2 YYEEEE, per germline. There are 16 residues in the CDR3. CDR3 region: CASSLSGSLFYNEQFF. In DNA, the CDR3 is TGTGCCAGCAGCTTGAGCGGCAGCCTTTTCTACAATGAGCAGTTCTTC.

The chain links TRBV9 to TRBJ2-5, with D uncertain. Between the trimmed V and J ends, which lost 3 bases and 0 bases, there was a span of 15 bases. The CDR3 covers 16 residues. Germline V lookup: CDR1 SGDLS, CDR2 YYNGEE. The CDR3 spells CASSARIGKYQETQYF. CDR3 nucleotide sequence: TGTGCCAGCAGCGCCAGAATAGGGAAGTACCAAGAGACCCAGTACTTC.

This chain connects TRBV5-1 to TRBJ1-5; D unclear. V lost 1 base and J 3 bases, leaving 8 bases between the germline ends. This CDR3 is built from 14 residues. The V gene's germline CDR1 is SGHRS and CDR2 YFSETQ. CDR3 residues: CASSLLGNNQPQHF. In DNA, the CDR3 is TGCGCCAGCAGCTTGTTGGGGAACAATCAGCCCCAGCATTTT.

J is TRBJ2-1 and V is TRBV6-1; D ambiguous. The CDR3 has 13 residues. The V and J ends lost 7 bases and 3 bases respectively, with 10 bases between them. The germline V gene encodes CDR1 MNHNS and CDR2 SASEGT. In DNA form, the CDR3 reads TGTGCCAGCACTCCCACTCGCTACAATGAGCAGTTCTTC. This sequence encodes CASTPTRYNEQFF.

This clonotype appeared a few times. V is TRBV20-1 and J is TRBJ2-5; 8 positions agree with TRBD2. Trimming removed 6 bases from V and 4 bases from J; junction bases left unmatched: 7. The germline CDR1 and CDR2 sequences are DFQATT and SNEGSKA (reference sequence). The CDR3 spans 13 residues. Here the CDR3 DNA reads TGCAGTGCCAAGCGGGAGTATGCAGAGACCCAGTACTTC. This codes for CSAKREYAETQYF.

The chain couples TRBV6-1 to TRBJ1-5; D might be TRBD1 (5 bases). The CDR3 runs 15 residues. Trimming pared 5 bases from V and 0 bases from J, leaving 11 bases between. Germline CDR1 reads MNHNS; CDR2 reads SASEGT. The CDR3 reads CASSPVRGSNQPQHF. The CDR3 nucleotides are TGTGCCAGCAGTCCCGTGAGGGGTAGCAATCAGCCCCAGCATTTT.

CDR3 DNA sequence: TGTGCCATCAGTGAAGATGGTGCGGGGAAGAGAACCCAGTACTTC. As protein: CAISEDGAGKRTQYF. V and J are TRBV10-3 and TRBJ2-5, with D possibly being TRBD2 (6 bases). The V end was cut by 3 bases, the J end by 8 bases, with 19 bases between. The CDR3 loop spans 15 amino acids. Looked up from germline, CDR1 is ENHRY and CDR2 is SYGVKD.

The V and J genes are TRBV14 and TRBJ2-1; TRBD2 is a possible D gene (5 bases). The CDR3 is 14 amino acids. V was trimmed by 0 bases and J by 9 bases, leaving 12 bases between them. Germline-derived CDR1 and CDR2 are SGHDN and FVKESK. The CDR3 loop reads CASSQDLVASEQFF. In DNA form, the CDR3 reads TGTGCCAGCAGCCAAGATCTGGTAGCGAGTGAGCAGTTCTTC.

J is TRBJ1-2 and V is TRBV28; D uncertain. The V gene lost 6 bases and the J gene lost 8 bases, with 22 bases spanning the gap. The CDR3 is made up of 15 amino acids. The germline V gene encodes CDR1 MDHEN and CDR2 SYDVKM. As DNA, the CDR3 is TGTGCCAGCAGCACCACGGCCATCTCCGCCGGGGGCTACACCTTC. Translating gives CASSTTAISAGGYTF.

The chain employs TRBV10-3 and TRBJ1-2; possibly TRBD1 for D (5 bases). This CDR3 region has 13 residues. Germline V gene lookup returns CDR1 ENHRY and CDR2 SYGVKD. Deletions cut 10 bases from V and 2 bases from J, with 14 bases between. The CDR3 region is CATGAPQNYGYTF. The CDR3 nucleotides are TGTGCCACCGGGGCACCACAGAACTATGGCTACACCTTC.

This chain uses TRBV20-1 with TRBJ2-3; 8 bases are a match to TRBD2. CDR1 is DFQATT, CDR2 SNEGSKA, per germline (reference sequence). Unmatched junction bases numbered 7, after V lost 1 base and J lost 1 base. The CDR3 is 16 residues long. The CDR3 sequence: CSARVWGLGGTDTQYF. Written as DNA, the CDR3 is TGCAGTGCTAGAGTATGGGGACTAGGCGGCACAGATACGCAGTATTTT.

This chain uses TRBV5-1 with TRBJ2-1; 10 bases map to TRBD1. Trimming cost V 4 bases and J 3 bases; bases outside gene matches: 10. The germline CDR1 and CDR2 sequences are SGHRS and YFSETQ. This CDR3 has 17 amino acids. The CDR3 here is CASSRNPGTGVYNEQFF. The CDR3 nucleotides are TGCGCCAGCAGCAGAAATCCCGGGACAGGGGTCTACAATGAGCAGTTCTTC.